The 19 T cell receptor beta chains below all came from one sample that was sequenced in a study. TCRdb fed the RT-PCR reads into MiXCR, producing one record per CDR3 protein. The table lists hundreds of thousands of distinct CDR3 sequences, 11% to 15% of them singletons, with 3% to 4.5% in the top ten. The sample consisted of memory CD4+ T cells from blood. These TCRs come from a female donor in good health, serving as a healthy control.

This clonotype was counted many times. V and J are TRBV10-2 and TRBJ1-5; 7 bases are shared with TRBD1. The CDR3 sequence is 13 residues long. V was pared by 7 bases and J by 5 bases, with 5 bases of the junction left unmatched. Germline CDR1 WSHSY, CDR2 SAAADI. DNA for the CDR3: TGCGCCAGCACCCGACAGGGTCATCAGCCCCAGCATTTT. Its protein product is CASTRQGHQPQHF.

In its sample, this clonotype was seen a few times. The chain couples TRBV20-1 to TRBJ1-3, with D possibly TRBD1 on 5 matching bases. The CDR3 contains 12 residues. Trimming pared 6 bases from V and 8 bases from J, leaving 14 bases between. Germline values: CDR1 DFQATT, CDR2 SNEGSKA (reference sequence). In DNA, the CDR3 is TGCAGTGCCATGGGGCGTCGAGACACCATATATTTT. It is translated as CSAMGRRDTIYF.

The chain is built from TRBV19 and TRBJ1-5; the D is unclear. V lost 10 bases and J 9 bases, leaving 10 bases between the germline ends. The CDR3 is 10 residues long. Germline lookup yields CDR1 LNHDA and CDR2 SQIVND (reference sequence). The CDR3 DNA reads as TGTGCCAAATCGACGGGGCCCCAGCATTTT. Amino acids: CAKSTGPQHF.

This clonotype was seen at least ten times. The V gene is TRBV6-2 or TRBV6-3, the J gene TRBJ2-1, with unresolved D. The CDR3 has 13 amino acids. Germline CDR1 MNHEY, CDR2 SVGEGT. V was pared by 4 bases and J by 8 bases, with 12 bases between. CDR3 DNA: TGTGCCAGCAGTTCCGGTGTGCTACATGAGCAGTTCTTC. It specifies CASSSGVLHEQFF.

This clonotype was seen more than once but under ten times. The chain joins TRBV20-1 to TRBJ2-2, with unresolved D. Germline loops: CDR1 DFQATT, CDR2 SNEGSKA (reference sequence). CDR3 length: 11 residues. The V and J ends lost 6 bases and 4 bases respectively, with 6 bases between them. Written as DNA, the CDR3 is TGCAGTGCCAGAACCACCGGGGAGCTGTTTTTT. Protein: CSARTTGELFF.

This clonotype was seen many times. The chain recombines TRBV29-1 with TRBJ2-5; a possible D gene is TRBD1 (6 bases). Germline CDR1 is SQVTM and CDR2 is ANQGSEA. V shed 4 bases and J shed 6 bases, with 12 bases lying between them. The CDR3 spans 12 residues. CDR3 loop: CSVVVDSQTQYF. The CDR3 DNA follows: TGCAGCGTTGTGGTGGACAGCCAGACCCAGTACTTC.

This clonotype has at least ten counts. The V and J genes are TRBV20-1 and TRBJ2-7; D remains unclear. Between the trimmed V and J ends, which lost 0 bases and 0 bases, there was a span of 9 bases. The germline CDR1 and CDR2 sequences are DFQATT and SNEGSKA (reference sequence). The CDR3 covers 14 residues. CDR3 sequence: CSARDRQVSYEQYF. The CDR3 DNA is TGCAGTGCTAGAGATCGGCAAGTCTCCTACGAGCAGTACTTC.

This CDR3 reads CASSPGGGITSSYEQYF. The CDR3 region has the DNA TGCGCCAGCAGCCCTGGAGGGGGGATTACTAGCTCCTACGAGCAGTACTTC. The chain links TRBV5-1 to TRBJ2-7, with D tentatively TRBD1 or TRBD2 (6 bases each). Trimming pared 4 bases from V and 0 bases from J, leaving 20 bases between. CDR1 SGHRS and CDR2 YFSETQ come from the germline V gene. The length of the CDR3 is 17 residues.

This clonotype has ten or more counts. One end of the junction is discordant with germline, which a read error may explain. The chain recombines TRBV29-1 with TRBJ2-5; D remains unclear. This CDR3 region has 12 residues. The germline CDR1 and CDR2 sequences are SQVTM and ANQGSEA. The CDR3 spells CSVEGSQETQYF. The CDR3 nucleotides are TGCAGCGTCGAAGGTAGCCAAGAGACCCAGTACTTC.

This clonotype was observed many times. The chain employs TRBV5-1 and TRBJ2-3; the D gene is possibly TRBD2 (5 bases). Trimming pared 4 bases from V and 5 bases from J, leaving 20 bases between. In germline, CDR1 is SGHRS, CDR2 YFSETQ. This CDR3 contains 16 residues. The chain's CDR3 is CASSPSTRRGGDTQYF. Here the CDR3 DNA reads TGCGCCAGCAGCCCGAGTACCCGCCGGGGTGGAGATACGCAGTATTTT.

This clonotype was recorded at least ten times. This sequence joins TRBV6-1 and TRBJ2-4, with D possibly matching TRBD2 (6 bases). Germline CDR1 reads MNHNS; CDR2 reads SASEGT. This CDR3 is built from 13 residues. Trimming took 5 bases from V and 8 from J, leaving 13 bases between them. The CDR3 nucleotides are TGTGCCAGCAGTTTACAGGTAGCGGACATTCAGTACTTC. This codes for CASSLQVADIQYF.

This rearrangement joins TRBV28 to TRBJ1-5; D gene uncertain. V shed 5 bases and J shed 2 bases, with 10 bases lying between them. Per the germline V gene, CDR1 is MDHEN and CDR2 is SYDVKM. CDR3 size: 14 residues. CDR3 protein: CASSPYLGNQPQHF. The CDR3 DNA is TGTGCCAGCAGTCCCTACTTAGGCAATCAGCCCCAGCATTTT.

This clonotype was detected a few times. This chain links TRBV5-4 with TRBJ2-7, with a weak D call TRBD2 (5 bases). Germline lookup yields CDR1 SGHNT and CDR2 YYREEE (reference sequence). V gave up 0 bases and J gave up 6 bases, with 10 bases separating them. CDR3 length: 13 residues. CDR3 amino acids: CASSLGGSPEQYF. CDR3 DNA sequence: TGTGCCAGCAGCTTGGGAGGGAGCCCCGAGCAGTACTTC. The full variable domain, in which reference TRBV5-4 and TRBJ2-7 provide the parts outside the CDR3, is ETGVTQSPTHLIKTRGQQVTLRCSSQSGHNTVSWYQQALGQGPQFIFQYYREEENGRGNFPPRFSGLQFPNYSSELNVNALELDDSALYLCASSLGGSPEQYFGPGTRLTVT.

V and J are TRBV12-3 or TRBV12-4 and TRBJ1-1, with D tentatively TRBD1 (5 bases). The CDR3 totals 14 residues. Trimming cost V 7 bases and J 0 bases, with 12 bases left between them. This chain's CDR3 is CASTLDSLNTEAFF. The CDR3 DNA reads as TGTGCCAGCACCCTCGACAGCTTGAACACTGAAGCTTTCTTT.

Ten or more counts support this clonotype. The rearrangement uses TRBV7-8 and TRBJ2-3; tentative D call: TRBD1 (6 bases). Germline V gene data show CDR1 as SGHVS and CDR2 as FQNEAQ. This CDR3 spans 13 amino acids. The V gene lost 6 bases and the J gene lost 3 bases, with 10 bases spanning the gap. The CDR3 DNA reads TGTGCCAGCAGTCACAGGGCTACAGATACGCAGTATTTT. It encodes CASSHRATDTQYF.

This chain uses TRBV20-1 with TRBJ1-2; maybe TRBD1 (5 bases). The ends were cut back, 5 bases at V and 6 bases at J, with 19 bases in the middle. There are 14 residues in the CDR3. From germline, CDR1 is DFQATT and CDR2 SNEGSKA (reference sequence). CDR3 amino acids: CSALGILQGNGYTF. The DNA for the CDR3 is TGCAGTGCTTTAGGCATATTGCAGGGAAATGGCTACACCTTC.

The chain links TRBV4-1 to TRBJ1-5; tentative D call: TRBD1 (6 bases). V was cut by 2 bases and J by 9 bases, with 14 bases left in between. Germline V gives CDR1 MGHRA, CDR2 YSYEKL. The CDR3 contains 14 residues. The CDR3 protein is CASSQQGIDWPQHF. CDR3 in DNA: TGCGCCAGCAGCCAACAGGGGATAGATTGGCCCCAGCATTTT.

This clonotype has at least ten counts. The V call is TRBV28, the J call TRBJ2-2, with a tentative D call TRBD1 (5 bases). The germline CDR1 and CDR2 sequences are MDHEN and SYDVKM. The CDR3 extends over 16 amino acids. V lost 5 bases to trimming and J lost 0 bases, with 13 bases between them. CDR3 residues: CASSPRQFANTGELFF. The CDR3 region has the DNA TGTGCCAGCAGTCCCCGACAGTTCGCGAACACCGGGGAGCTGTTTTTT.

This chain uses TRBV30 with TRBJ1-1, with no clear D. Germline CDR1 GTSNPN, CDR2 SVGIG (reference sequence). Trimming removed 7 bases at V and 5 bases at J, with 11 bases between. This CDR3 has 11 amino acids. CDR3 protein: CASQRGTEAFF. The CDR3 region has the DNA TGTGCCTCTCAGCGAGGGACTGAAGCTTTCTTT. Full variable domain (rest looked up from reference TRBV30 and TRBJ1-1): SQTIHQWPATLVQPVGSPLSLECTVEGTSNPNLYWYRQAAGRGLQLLFYSVGIGQISSEVPQNLSASRPQDRQFILSSKKLLLSDSGFYLCASQRGTEAFFGQGTRLTVV.